A single sample is the source of the 13 T cell receptor beta chains below, sequenced in a study of glioma-infiltrating T cells. Amplification of TCR alpha and beta CDR3 regions from RNA used iRepertoire nested multiplex PCR. TCRdb re-called the multiplex PCR reads through MiXCR, storing one row per CDR3 protein. This table has about 110,000 distinct CDR3 sequences, less than 30% appearing once. What was sequenced was glioma tissue, nonneoplastic brain tissue, or PBMCs (not recorded which). The receptors shown here come from a human donor with low-grade glioma or glioblastoma, undergoing nonglioma brain surgery, or in good health (not recorded which).

Regarding this clonotype: This may stem from a read error, because a much larger clone lies one nucleotide away. The chain employs TRBV11-2 and TRBJ2-1; 11 positions agree with TRBD2. CDR3 size: 18 residues. The germline CDR1 and CDR2 sequences are SGHAT and FQNNGV. Losses at the gene ends were 2 bases for V and 6 bases for J; bases not matched to a gene: 12. CDR3 nucleotide sequence: TGTGCCAGCAGCTTACAAGCTCCTAGCGGGAGGCCCCTCAATGAGCAGTTCTTC. Its protein is CASSLQAPSGRPLNEQFF.

This clonotype was recorded at least ten times. The chain employs TRBV25-1 and TRBJ2-5; D is unresolved. Germline V gene lookup returns CDR1 MGHDK and CDR2 SYGVNS. Trimming left V 2 bases short and J 5 bases short, with 12 bases between. This CDR3 comprises 14 residues. CDR3 residues: CASSEPGGLETQYF. DNA of the CDR3: TGTGCCAGCAGTGAACCCGGTGGGTTGGAGACCCAGTACTTC.

This clonotype was seen ten or more times. V usage is TRBV20-1 and J usage is TRBJ2-5; the match to TRBD2 covers 15 bases. In germline, CDR1 is DFQATT, CDR2 SNEGSKA (reference sequence). This CDR3 has 16 amino acids. With 5 bases clipped from V and 5 bases from J, the junction kept 9 bases outside the gene matches. CDR3 DNA: TGCAGTGCTTTCCCGGGACTAGCGGGAGGTCGGGAGACCCAGTACTTC. Encoded protein: CSAFPGLAGGRETQYF.

The sample holds many counts of this clonotype. The chain couples TRBV20-1 to TRBJ2-3; TRBD2 matches at 8 bases. CDR1 DFQATT and CDR2 SNEGSKA come from the germline V gene (reference sequence). The J segment lost 6 bases and the V segment lost 3 bases, leaving 17 bases of the junction unmatched. The length of the CDR3 is 17 residues. CDR3 sequence (DNA): TGCAGTGCTAGCCTCATGAGCGGGAGCGCACACAGCGATACGCAGTATTTT. This translates into CSASLMSGSAHSDTQYF.

This clonotype appeared a few times. The chain recombines TRBV11-1 with TRBJ2-7; D gene unclear. With 2 bases removed from V and 0 bases from J, the gap between germline ends came to 14 bases. The CDR3 runs to 16 residues. CDR1 is SGHAT and CDR2 is FQDESV in the germline V gene (reference sequence). The CDR3 spells CASSLIGGRTSYEQYF. Written as DNA, the CDR3 is TGTGCCAGCAGCTTAATCGGCGGTAGAACCTCCTACGAGCAGTACTTC.

This clonotype appeared many times. V usage is TRBV6-2 or TRBV6-3 and J usage is TRBJ2-7, with a weak D call TRBD2 (6 bases). V lost 0 bases and J 2 bases, leaving 11 bases between the germline ends. The CDR3 contains 15 residues. Germline V CDR1 and CDR2: MNHEY, SVGEGT. The CDR3 here is CASSYSHPGAYEQYF. CDR3 bases: TGTGCCAGCAGTTACTCGCACCCGGGGGCCTACGAGCAGTACTTC.

To note about this clonotype: This may be a read error: a much more frequent sequence differs by one nucleotide. The CDR3 loop reads CASSQGAGAPTYEQYF. The CDR3 DNA is TGCGCCAGCAGCCAGGGGGCCGGGGCACCGACCTACGAGCAGTACTTC. The gene calls are TRBV4-1 and TRBJ2-7; D perhaps matches TRBD1 (6 bases). The CDR3 extends over 16 amino acids. Trimming took off 3 bases at V and 2 bases at J, with 17 bases between the two ends. CDR1 is MGHRA, CDR2 YSYEKL, per germline.

The chain links TRBV3-1 to TRBJ2-1; TRBD2 aligns across 10 bases. V gave up 2 bases and J gave up 7 bases; unmatched junction bases: 17. Germline assignment: CDR1 LGHDT and CDR2 YNNKEL (reference sequence). This CDR3 comprises 19 residues. CDR3 amino acids: CASSQTNEGLAVHRNEQFF. The CDR3 DNA reads TGTGCCAGCAGCCAAACTAACGAAGGACTAGCGGTCCATAGGAATGAGCAGTTCTTC.

This clonotype showed up many times. The V gene is TRBV27, the J gene TRBJ1-6; 9 nucleotides match TRBD1. Germline CDR1 is MNHEY and CDR2 is SMNVEV (reference sequence). Trimming cost V 7 bases and J 8 bases; bases outside gene matches: 6. CDR3 length: 14 residues. CDR3: CASMLGQGHSPLHF. The CDR3 nucleotides read TGTGCCAGCATGCTGGGACAGGGCCATTCACCCCTCCACTTT.

The V call is TRBV7-9, the J call TRBJ1-1; tentative D call: TRBD1 (6 bases). Germline V gene data show CDR1 as SEHNR and CDR2 as FQNEAQ (reference sequence). This CDR3 contains 14 residues. Trimming left V 5 bases short and J 8 bases short, with 18 bases between. The CDR3 is CASSVKQGTAEAFF. Written as DNA, the CDR3 is TGTGCCAGCAGCGTTAAACAGGGAACGGCCGAAGCTTTCTTT.

The table lists this clonotype with many counts. V usage is TRBV6-2 or TRBV6-3 and J usage is TRBJ1-1, with 7 bases identical to TRBD1. The V gene end was trimmed by 2 bases and the J gene end by 10 bases; junction bases not matched to a gene: 7. CDR1 and CDR2 (germline): MNHEY, SVGEGT. This CDR3 has 13 residues. CDR3 loop: CASSYGRAGGAFF. CDR3 DNA sequence: TGTGCCAGCAGTTACGGGAGGGCAGGGGGAGCTTTCTTT.

At least ten counts were recorded for this clonotype. The rearrangement joins TRBV29-1 to TRBJ2-3; 9 nucleotides agree with TRBD2. Germline assignment: CDR1 SQVTM and CDR2 ANQGSEA. This CDR3 has 15 residues. The trim removed 4 bases at V and 0 bases at J, leaving 5 bases unmatched. CDR3 amino acids: CSVARAGGSTDTQYF. The CDR3 DNA is TGCAGCGTTGCCCGAGCGGGAGGCAGCACAGATACGCAGTATTTT.

This clonotype was observed at least ten times. The genes are TRBV11-3 and TRBJ2-7; TRBD1 matches 11 bases. The CDR3 totals 14 residues. The J segment lost 1 base and the V segment lost 6 bases, leaving 2 bases of the junction unmatched. The germline V gene encodes CDR1 SGHNT and CDR2 YENEEA. The CDR3 loop reads CASRGQGGSYEQYF. DNA of the CDR3: TGTGCCAGCAGGGGACAGGGGGGTTCCTACGAGCAGTACTTC.